The 5 T cell receptor beta chains given below trace back to one sample, sequenced in a study of blood T cell repertoires in COVID-19. Only in-frame clones appear in the TCRdb table, and some are missing; sequencing was by immunoSEQ multiplex PCR. The sample shows 98,000 or so clones, roughly four fifths of them seen only once. Material for sequencing was peripheral blood. All receptors come from a man between 60 and 75 years old with acute or convalescent COVID-19.

This clone was observed a few times. This chain joins TRBV2 and TRBJ1-6; maybe TRBD1 (5 bases). Trimming pared 4 bases from V and 9 bases from J, leaving 13 bases between. The CDR3 contains 14 residues. Germline assignment: CDR1 SNHLY and CDR2 FYNNEI. CDR3 protein: CASSVLYQGSPLHF. CDR3 DNA sequence: TGTGCCAGCAGTGTTCTGTATCAGGGTTCACCCCTCCACTTT.

The gene calls are TRBV5-1 and TRBJ1-6; D is ambiguous. CDR1 and CDR2 (germline): SGHRS, YFSETQ. V was pared by 0 bases and J by 11 bases, with 15 bases between. This CDR3 contains 15 residues. In nucleotides, the CDR3 is TGCGCCAGCAGCTTGGAGTTAGGGTGGGGAGCACCCCTCCACTTT. Amino acids: CASSLELGWGAPLHF.

V gene TRBV2 combines with J gene TRBJ2-2, with D possibly matching TRBD1 (6 bases). This CDR3 has 17 residues. Germline CDR1 and CDR2: SNHLY and FYNNEI. V was cut by 5 bases and J by 5 bases, with 21 bases left in between. CDR3 coding DNA: TGTGCCAGCAGTCCGCGGGCGACAGGCAGTTCGACCGGGGAGCTGTTTTTT. This codes for CASSPRATGSSTGELFF. Full variable domain (missing parts from reference TRBV2 and TRBJ2-2): EPEVTQTPSHQVTQMGQEVILRCVPISNHLYFYWYRQILGQKVEFLVSFYNNEISEKSEIFDDQFSVERPDGSNFTLKIRSTKLEDSAMYFCASSPRATGSSTGELFFGEGSRLTVL.

This clone was counted once. This chain connects TRBV7-3 to TRBJ2-7, with D maybe TRBD1 (6 bases). V was shortened by 0 bases and J by 3 bases, with 12 bases between the two germline ends. The CDR3 is 15 residues long. Germline-derived CDR1 and CDR2 are SGHTA and FQGTGA. The CDR3 protein is CASSLTATGDYEQYF. The CDR3 region has the DNA TGTGCCAGCAGCTTAACTGCGACAGGTGACTACGAGCAGTACTTC.

V is TRBV20-1 and J is TRBJ1-2; perhaps TRBD1 as D (5 bases). Germline V gene data show CDR1 as DFQATT and CDR2 as SNEGSKA (reference sequence). There are 11 residues in the CDR3. Trimming took off 3 bases at V and 14 bases at J, with 16 bases between the two ends. The CDR3 loop is CSARSGNAGTF. CDR3 bases: TGCAGTGCTAGGTCAGGGAATGCGGGGACCTTC.